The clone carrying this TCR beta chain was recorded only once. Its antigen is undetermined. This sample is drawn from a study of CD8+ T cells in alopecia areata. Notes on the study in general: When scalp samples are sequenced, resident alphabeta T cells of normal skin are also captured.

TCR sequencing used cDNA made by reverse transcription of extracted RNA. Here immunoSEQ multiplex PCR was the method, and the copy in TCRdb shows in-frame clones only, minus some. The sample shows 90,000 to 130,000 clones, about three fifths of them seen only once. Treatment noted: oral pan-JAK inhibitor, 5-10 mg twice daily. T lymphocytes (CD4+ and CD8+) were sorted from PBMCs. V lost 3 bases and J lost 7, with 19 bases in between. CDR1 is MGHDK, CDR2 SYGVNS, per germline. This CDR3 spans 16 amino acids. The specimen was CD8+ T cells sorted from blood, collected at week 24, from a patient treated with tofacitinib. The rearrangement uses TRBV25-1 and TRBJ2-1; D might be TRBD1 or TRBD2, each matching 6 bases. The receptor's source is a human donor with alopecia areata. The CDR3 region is CASSDPSGEVKNEQFF. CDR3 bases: TGTGCCAGCAGTGACCCCTCAGGGGAGGTTAAAAATGAGCAGTTCTTC.